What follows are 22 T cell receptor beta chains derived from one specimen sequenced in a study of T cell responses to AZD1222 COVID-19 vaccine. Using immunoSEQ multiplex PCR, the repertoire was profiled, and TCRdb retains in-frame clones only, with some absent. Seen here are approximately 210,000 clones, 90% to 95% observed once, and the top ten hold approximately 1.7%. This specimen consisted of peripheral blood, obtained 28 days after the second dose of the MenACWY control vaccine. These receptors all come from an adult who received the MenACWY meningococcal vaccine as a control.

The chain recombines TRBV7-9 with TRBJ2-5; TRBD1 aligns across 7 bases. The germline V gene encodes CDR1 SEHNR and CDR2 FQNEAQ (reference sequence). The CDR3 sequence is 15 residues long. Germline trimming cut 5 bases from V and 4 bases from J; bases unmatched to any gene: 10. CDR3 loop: CASSHDRVRLETQYF. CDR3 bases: TGTGCCAGCAGCCACGACAGGGTCAGATTAGAGACCCAGTACTTC.

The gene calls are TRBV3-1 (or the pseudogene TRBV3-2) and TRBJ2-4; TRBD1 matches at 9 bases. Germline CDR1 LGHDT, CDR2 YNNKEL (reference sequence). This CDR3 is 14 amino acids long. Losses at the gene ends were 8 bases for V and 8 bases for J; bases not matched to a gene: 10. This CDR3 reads CASSRDRVEDIQYF. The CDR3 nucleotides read TGTGCCAGCTCCCGGGACAGGGTGGAGGACATTCAGTACTTC.

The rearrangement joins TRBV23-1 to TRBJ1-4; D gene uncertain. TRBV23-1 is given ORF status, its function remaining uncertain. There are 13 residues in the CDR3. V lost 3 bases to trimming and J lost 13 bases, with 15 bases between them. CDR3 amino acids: CASSHFTEHILFF. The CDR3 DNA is TGCGCCAGCAGTCACTTTACCGAGCATATACTGTTTTTT.

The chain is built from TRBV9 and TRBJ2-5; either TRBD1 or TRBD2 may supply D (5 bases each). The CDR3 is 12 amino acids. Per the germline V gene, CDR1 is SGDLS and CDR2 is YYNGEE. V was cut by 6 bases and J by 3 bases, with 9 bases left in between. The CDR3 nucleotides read TGTGCCAGCAAGGGGCGGGAAGAGACCCAGTACTTC. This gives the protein CASKGREETQYF.

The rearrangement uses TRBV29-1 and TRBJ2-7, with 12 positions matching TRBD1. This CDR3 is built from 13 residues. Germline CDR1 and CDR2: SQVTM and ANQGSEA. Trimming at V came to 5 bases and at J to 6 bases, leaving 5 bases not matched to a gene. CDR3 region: CSVFGTGGSEQYF. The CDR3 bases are TGCAGCGTTTTCGGGACAGGGGGCTCCGAGCAGTACTTC.

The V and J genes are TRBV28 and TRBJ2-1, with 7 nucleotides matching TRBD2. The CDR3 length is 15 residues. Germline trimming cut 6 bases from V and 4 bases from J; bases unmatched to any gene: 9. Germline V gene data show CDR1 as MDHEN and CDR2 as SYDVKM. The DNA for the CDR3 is TGTGCCAGCAGACGCGGGGCTAGCGGTTACAATGAGCAGTTCTTC. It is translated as CASRRGASGYNEQFF.

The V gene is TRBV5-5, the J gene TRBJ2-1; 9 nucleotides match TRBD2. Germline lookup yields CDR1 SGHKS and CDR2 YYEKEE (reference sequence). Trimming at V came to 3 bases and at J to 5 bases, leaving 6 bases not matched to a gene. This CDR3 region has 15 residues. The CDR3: CASSSGLAVNNEQFF. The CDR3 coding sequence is TGTGCCAGCAGCTCGGGACTAGCTGTCAACAATGAGCAGTTCTTC.

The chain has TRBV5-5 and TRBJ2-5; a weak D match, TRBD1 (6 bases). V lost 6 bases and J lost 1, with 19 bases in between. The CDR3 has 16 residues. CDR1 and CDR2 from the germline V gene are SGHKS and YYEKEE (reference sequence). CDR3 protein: CASTKGHQGSQETQYF. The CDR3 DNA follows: TGTGCCAGCACAAAAGGACATCAGGGGAGCCAAGAGACCCAGTACTTC.

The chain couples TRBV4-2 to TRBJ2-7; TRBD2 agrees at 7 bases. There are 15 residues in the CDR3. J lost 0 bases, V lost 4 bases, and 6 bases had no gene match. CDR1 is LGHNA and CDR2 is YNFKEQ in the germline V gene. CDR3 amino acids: CASSPQGGRSYEQYF. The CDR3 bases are TGTGCCAGCAGCCCCCAGGGAGGGCGCTCCTACGAGCAGTACTTC.

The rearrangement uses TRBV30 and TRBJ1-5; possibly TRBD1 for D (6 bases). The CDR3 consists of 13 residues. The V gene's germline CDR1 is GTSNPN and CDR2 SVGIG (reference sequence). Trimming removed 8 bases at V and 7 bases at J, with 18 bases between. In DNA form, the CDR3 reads TGTGCCGCTACCACAGGGTTAGGCCAGCCCCAGCATTTT. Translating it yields CAATTGLGQPQHF.

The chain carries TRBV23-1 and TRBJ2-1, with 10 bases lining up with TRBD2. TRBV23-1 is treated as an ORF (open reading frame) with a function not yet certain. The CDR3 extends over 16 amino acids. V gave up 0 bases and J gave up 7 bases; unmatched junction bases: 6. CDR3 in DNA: TGCGCCAGCAGTCAATCGGAGCGGGAGGGCCTAAATGAGCAGTTCTTC. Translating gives CASSQSEREGLNEQFF.

CDR3 sequence (DNA): TGTGCCAGCAGCATTGGGGCGTCCTACGAGCAGTACTTC. Amino acid sequence: CASSIGASYEQYF. The J gene is TRBJ2-7, the V gene TRBV7-6; D may be TRBD1 (5 bases). Germline-derived CDR1 and CDR2 are SGHVS and FNYEAQ. Trimming cost V 5 bases and J 1 base, with 9 bases left between them. The CDR3 loop spans 13 amino acids.

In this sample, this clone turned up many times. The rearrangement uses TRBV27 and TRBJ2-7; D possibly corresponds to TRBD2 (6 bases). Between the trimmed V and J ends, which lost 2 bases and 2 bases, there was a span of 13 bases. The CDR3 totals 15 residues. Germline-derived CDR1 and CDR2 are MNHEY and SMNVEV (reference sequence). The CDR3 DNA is TGTGCCAGCAGTTTAGTCCGGGACTTTACCTACGAGCAGTACTTC. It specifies CASSLVRDFTYEQYF.

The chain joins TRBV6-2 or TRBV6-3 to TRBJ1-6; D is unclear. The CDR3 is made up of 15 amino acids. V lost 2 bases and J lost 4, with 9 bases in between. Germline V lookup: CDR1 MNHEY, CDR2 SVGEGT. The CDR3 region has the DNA TGTGCCAGCAGTTACAAGGCGGCTTATAATTCACCCCTCCACTTT. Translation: CASSYKAAYNSPLHF.

The CDR3 spells CATSDPDRDGYTF. The CDR3 nucleotides read TGTGCCACCAGTGACCCTGACAGGGACGGCTACACCTTC. The J gene is TRBJ1-2, the V gene TRBV24-1; 7 bases are a match to TRBD1. CDR1 and CDR2 (germline): KGHDR, SFDVKD. There are 13 residues in the CDR3. V lost 4 bases, J lost 8 bases, and 6 bases stayed unmatched.

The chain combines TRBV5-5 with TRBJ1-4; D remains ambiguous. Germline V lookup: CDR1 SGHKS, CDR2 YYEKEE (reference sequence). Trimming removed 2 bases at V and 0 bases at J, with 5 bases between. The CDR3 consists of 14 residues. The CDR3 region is CASSFHATNEKLFF. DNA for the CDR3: TGTGCCAGCAGCTTTCACGCAACTAATGAAAAACTGTTTTTT.

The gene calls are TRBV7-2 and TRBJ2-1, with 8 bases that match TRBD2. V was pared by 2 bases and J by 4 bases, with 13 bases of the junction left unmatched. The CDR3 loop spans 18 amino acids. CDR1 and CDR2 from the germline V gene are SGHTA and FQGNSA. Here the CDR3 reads CASSLTGFSGIAYNEQFF. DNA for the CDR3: TGTGCCAGCAGCTTAACCGGCTTTAGCGGGATTGCGTACAATGAGCAGTTCTTC.

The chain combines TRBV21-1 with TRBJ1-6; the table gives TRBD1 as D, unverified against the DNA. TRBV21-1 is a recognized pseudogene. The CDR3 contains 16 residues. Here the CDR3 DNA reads TGTGCCAGCAGCAAAGGGTTCAAGGGGGCTGGCTCACCCCTCCACTTT. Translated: CASSKGFKGAGSPLHF.

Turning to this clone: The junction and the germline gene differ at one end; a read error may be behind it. The CDR3 loop is CASSTGTSGSGETQYF. In nucleotides, the CDR3 is TGTGCTAGCAGCACGGGGACTAGCGGGAGTGGAGAGACCCAGTACTTC. The chain carries TRBV7-7 and TRBJ2-5, with TRBD2 identical over 14 bases. The length of the CDR3 is 16 residues. CDR1 SSHAT and CDR2 FNYEAQ come from the germline V gene (reference sequence).

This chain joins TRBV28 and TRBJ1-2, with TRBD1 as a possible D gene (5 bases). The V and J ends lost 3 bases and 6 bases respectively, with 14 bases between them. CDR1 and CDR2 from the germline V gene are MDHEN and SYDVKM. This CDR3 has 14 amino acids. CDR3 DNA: TGTGCCAGCAGTTTCTTGGGTCAGGGAGATGGCTACACCTTC. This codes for CASSFLGQGDGYTF.

DNA of the CDR3: TGTGCCAGCAATGGAAGCGGCAATGAAAAACTGTTTTTT. Residues: CASNGSGNEKLFF. This sequence joins TRBV28 and TRBJ1-4, with D hard to call. The CDR3 extends over 13 amino acids. Germline V gene sequence: CDR1 MDHEN, CDR2 SYDVKM. V was trimmed by 7 bases and J by 5 bases, leaving 11 bases between them.

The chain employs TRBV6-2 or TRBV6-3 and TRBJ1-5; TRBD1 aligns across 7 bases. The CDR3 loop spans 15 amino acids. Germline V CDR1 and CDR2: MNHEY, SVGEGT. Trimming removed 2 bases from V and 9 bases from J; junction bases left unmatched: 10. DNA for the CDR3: TGTGCCAGCAGTTACCCAGTTCCAGGGGGAGGGCCCCAGCATTTT. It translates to CASSYPVPGGGPQHF.